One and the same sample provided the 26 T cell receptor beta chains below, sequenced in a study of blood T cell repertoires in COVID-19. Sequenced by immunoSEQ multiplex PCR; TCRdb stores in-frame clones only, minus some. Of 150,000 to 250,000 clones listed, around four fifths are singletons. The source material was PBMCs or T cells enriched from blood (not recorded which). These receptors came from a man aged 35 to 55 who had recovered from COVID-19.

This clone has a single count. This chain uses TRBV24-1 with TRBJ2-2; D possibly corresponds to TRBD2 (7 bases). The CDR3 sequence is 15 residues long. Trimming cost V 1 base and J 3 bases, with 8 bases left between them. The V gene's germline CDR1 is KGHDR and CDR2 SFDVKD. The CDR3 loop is CATSDLGGDTGELFF. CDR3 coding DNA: TGTGCCACCAGTGATTTAGGGGGGGACACCGGGGAGCTGTTTTTT.

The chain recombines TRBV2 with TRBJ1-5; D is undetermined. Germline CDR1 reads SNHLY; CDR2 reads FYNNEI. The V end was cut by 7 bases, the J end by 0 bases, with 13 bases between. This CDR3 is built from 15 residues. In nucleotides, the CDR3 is TGTGCCAGCAATTCTCCTCCCGGTAGCAATCAGCCCCAGCATTTT. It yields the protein CASNSPPGSNQPQHF.

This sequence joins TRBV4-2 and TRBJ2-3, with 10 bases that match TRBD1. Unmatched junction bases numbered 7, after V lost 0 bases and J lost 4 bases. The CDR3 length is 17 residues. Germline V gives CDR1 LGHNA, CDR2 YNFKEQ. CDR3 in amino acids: CASSQDLWDRGADTQYF. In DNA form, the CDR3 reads TGTGCCAGCAGCCAAGACCTCTGGGACAGGGGTGCAGATACGCAGTATTTT.

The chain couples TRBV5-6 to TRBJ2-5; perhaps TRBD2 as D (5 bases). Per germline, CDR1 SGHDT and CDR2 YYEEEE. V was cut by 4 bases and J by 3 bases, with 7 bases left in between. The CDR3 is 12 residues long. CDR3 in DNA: TGTGCCAGCAGCCCGGGGAAAGAGACCCAGTACTTC. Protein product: CASSPGKETQYF.

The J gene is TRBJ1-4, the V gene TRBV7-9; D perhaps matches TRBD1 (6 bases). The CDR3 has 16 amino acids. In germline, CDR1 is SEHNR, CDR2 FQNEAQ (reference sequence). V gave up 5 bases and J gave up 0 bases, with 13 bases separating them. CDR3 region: CASSHRQDTTNEKLFF. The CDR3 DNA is TGTGCCAGCAGCCACCGACAGGACACAACTAATGAAAAACTGTTTTTT.

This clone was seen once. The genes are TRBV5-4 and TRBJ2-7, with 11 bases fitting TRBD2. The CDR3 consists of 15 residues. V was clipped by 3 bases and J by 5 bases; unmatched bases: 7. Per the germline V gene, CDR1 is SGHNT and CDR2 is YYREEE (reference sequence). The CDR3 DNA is TGTGCCAGCAGCTCGTACACTAGCGGGAGAGACGAGCAGTACTTC. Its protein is CASSSYTSGRDEQYF. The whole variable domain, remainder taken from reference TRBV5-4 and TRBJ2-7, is ETGVTQSPTHLIKTRGQQVTLRCSSQSGHNTVSWYQQALGQGPQFIFQYYREEENGRGNFPPRFSGLQFPNYSSELNVNALELDDSALYLCASSSYTSGRDEQYFGPGTRLTVT.

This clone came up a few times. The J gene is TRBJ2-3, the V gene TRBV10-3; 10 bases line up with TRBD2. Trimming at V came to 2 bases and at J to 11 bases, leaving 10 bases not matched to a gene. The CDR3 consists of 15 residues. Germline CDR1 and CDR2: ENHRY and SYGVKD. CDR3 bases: TGTGCCATCAGTGAGGTCATGACAGCGGGAGGGAAGCAGTATTTT. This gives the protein CAISEVMTAGGKQYF.

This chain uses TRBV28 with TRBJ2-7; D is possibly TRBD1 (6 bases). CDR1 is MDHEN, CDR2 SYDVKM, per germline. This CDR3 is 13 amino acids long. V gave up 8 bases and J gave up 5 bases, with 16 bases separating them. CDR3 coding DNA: TGTGCCAGCCAAAGAGGACAGAGGGACGAGCAGTACTTC. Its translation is CASQRGQRDEQYF. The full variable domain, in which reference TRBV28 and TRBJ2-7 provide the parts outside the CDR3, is DVKVTQSSRYLVKRTGEKVFLECVQDMDHENMFWYRQDPGLGLRLIYFSYDVKMKEKGDIPEGYSVSREKKERFSLILESASTNQTSMYLCASQRGQRDEQYFGPGTRLTVT.

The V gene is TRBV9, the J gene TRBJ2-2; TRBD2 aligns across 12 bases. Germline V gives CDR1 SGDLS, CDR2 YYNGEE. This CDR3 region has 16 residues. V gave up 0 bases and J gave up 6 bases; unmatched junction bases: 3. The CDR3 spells CASSVVASGRAGELFF. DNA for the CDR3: TGTGCCAGCAGCGTAGTGGCTAGCGGGAGGGCCGGGGAGCTGTTTTTT.

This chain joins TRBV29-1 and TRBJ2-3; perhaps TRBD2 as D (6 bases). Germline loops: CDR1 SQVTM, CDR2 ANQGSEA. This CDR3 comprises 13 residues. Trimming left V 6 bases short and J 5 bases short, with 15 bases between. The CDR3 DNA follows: TGCAGCGTAGTAGCGGAGGTTAGAGATACGCAGTATTTT. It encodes CSVVAEVRDTQYF.

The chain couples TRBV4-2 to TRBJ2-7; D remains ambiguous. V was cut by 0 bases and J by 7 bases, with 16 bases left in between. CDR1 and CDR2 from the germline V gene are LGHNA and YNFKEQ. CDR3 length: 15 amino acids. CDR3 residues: CASSQDRIALREQYF. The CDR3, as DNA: TGTGCCAGCAGCCAAGATCGGATAGCTCTACGGGAGCAGTACTTC.

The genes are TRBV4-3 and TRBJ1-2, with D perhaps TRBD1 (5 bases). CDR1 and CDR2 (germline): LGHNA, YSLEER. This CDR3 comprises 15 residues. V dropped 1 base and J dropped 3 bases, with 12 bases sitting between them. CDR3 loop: CASSQGQGFDYGYTF. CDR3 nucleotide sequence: TGCGCCAGCAGCCAAGGGCAGGGCTTCGACTATGGCTACACCTTC.

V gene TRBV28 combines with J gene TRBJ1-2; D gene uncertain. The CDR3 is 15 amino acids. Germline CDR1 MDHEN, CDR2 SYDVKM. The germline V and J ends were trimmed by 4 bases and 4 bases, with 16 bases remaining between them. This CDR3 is CASSSRTRVGYGYTF. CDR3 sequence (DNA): TGTGCCAGCAGTTCCCGTACGAGGGTTGGCTATGGCTACACCTTC.

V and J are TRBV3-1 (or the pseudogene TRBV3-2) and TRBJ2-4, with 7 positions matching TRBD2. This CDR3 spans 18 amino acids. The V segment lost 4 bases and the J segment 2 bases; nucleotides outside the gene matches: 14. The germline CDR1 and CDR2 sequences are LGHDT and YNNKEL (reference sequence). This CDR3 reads CASSLGLSGPPTKNIQYF. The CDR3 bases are TGTGCCAGCAGCCTGGGACTATCGGGTCCCCCGACCAAAAACATTCAGTACTTC.

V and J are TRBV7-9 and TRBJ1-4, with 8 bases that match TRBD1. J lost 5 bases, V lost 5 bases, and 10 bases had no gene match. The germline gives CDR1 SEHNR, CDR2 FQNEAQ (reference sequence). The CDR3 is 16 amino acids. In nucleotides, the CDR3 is TGTGCCAGCAGCGATCGGACAGGGTCGGAGAATGAAAAACTGTTTTTT. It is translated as CASSDRTGSENEKLFF.

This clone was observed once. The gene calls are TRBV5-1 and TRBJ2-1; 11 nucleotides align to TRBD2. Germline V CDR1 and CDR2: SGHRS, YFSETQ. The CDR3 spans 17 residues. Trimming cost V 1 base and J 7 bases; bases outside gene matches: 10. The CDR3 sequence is CASSLTSGSSTRNEQFF. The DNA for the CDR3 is TGCGCCAGCAGCTTGACTAGCGGGAGTTCCACGCGGAATGAGCAGTTCTTC. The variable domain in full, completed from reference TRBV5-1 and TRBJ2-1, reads KAGVTQTPRYLIKTRGQQVTLSCSPISGHRSVSWYQQTPGQGLQFLFEYFSETQRNKGNFPGRFSGRQFSNSRSEMNVSTLELGDSALYLCASSLTSGSSTRNEQFFGPGTRLTVL.

CDR3 loop: CASSVFQGAPDTEAFF. CDR3 in DNA: TGTGCCAGCAGCGTATTCCAGGGGGCGCCGGACACTGAAGCTTTCTTT. V usage is TRBV9 and J usage is TRBJ1-1, with 8 bases lining up with TRBD1. The CDR3 has 16 amino acids. Germline V lookup: CDR1 SGDLS, CDR2 YYNGEE. After removal of 1 base from V and 3 bases from J, the junction contained 8 bases not matched to a gene.

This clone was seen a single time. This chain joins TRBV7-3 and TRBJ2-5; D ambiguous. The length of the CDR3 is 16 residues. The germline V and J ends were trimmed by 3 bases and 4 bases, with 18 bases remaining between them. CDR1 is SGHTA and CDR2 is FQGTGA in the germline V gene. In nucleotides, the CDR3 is TGTGCCAGCAGCTTGGGTACGGTCAGGAATGCAGAGACCCAGTACTTC. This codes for CASSLGTVRNAETQYF.

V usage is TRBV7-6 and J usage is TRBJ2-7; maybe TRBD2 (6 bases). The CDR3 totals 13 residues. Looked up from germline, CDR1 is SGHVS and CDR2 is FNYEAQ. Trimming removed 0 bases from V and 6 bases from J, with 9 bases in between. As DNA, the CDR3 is TGTGCCAGCAGCTTAGCTGGGGGGAGCGAGCAGTACTTC. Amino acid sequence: CASSLAGGSEQYF.

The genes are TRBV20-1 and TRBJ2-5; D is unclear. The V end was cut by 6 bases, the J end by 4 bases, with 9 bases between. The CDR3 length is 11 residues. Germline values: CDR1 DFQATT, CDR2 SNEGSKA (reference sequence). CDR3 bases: TGCAGTGCCCAGGCCCCAGAGACCCAGTACTTC. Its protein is CSAQAPETQYF.

CDR3 nucleotides: TGTGCCAGCAGAGAAGCCGGGGGGGCCAACTATGGCTACACCTTC. Protein product: CASREAGGANYGYTF. This chain joins TRBV6-4 and TRBJ1-2, with a tentative D call TRBD1 (6 bases). This CDR3 is 15 amino acids long. The germline gives CDR1 MRHNA, CDR2 SNTAGT. Between the trimmed V and J ends, which lost 6 bases and 2 bases, there was a span of 16 bases.

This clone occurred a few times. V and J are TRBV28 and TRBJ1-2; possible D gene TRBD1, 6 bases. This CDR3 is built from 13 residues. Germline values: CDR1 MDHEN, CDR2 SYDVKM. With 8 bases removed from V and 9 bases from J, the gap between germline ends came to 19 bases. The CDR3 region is CASEATGSRSYTF. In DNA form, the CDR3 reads TGTGCCAGCGAAGCTACAGGGTCTAGGAGCTACACCTTC.

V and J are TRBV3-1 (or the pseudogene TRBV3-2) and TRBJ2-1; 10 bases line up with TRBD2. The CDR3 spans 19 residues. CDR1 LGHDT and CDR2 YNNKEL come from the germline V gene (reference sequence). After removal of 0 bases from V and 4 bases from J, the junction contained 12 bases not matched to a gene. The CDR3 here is CASSQESLRLAGEYNEQFF. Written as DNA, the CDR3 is TGTGCCAGCAGCCAAGAAAGTTTGCGGCTAGCGGGAGAGTACAATGAGCAGTTCTTC.

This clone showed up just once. CDR3 bases: TGTGCCAGCAGCCGAGGGTCTGCGGGGACTGAAGCTTTCTTT. Protein: CASSRGSAGTEAFF. The chain is built from TRBV7-8 and TRBJ1-1; no firm D call. V was trimmed by 5 bases and J by 5 bases, leaving 15 bases between them. This CDR3 spans 14 amino acids. CDR1 and CDR2 (germline): SGHVS, FQNEAQ. Drawing the rest from reference TRBV7-8 and TRBJ1-1, the complete variable domain is GAGVSQSPRYKVAKRGQDVALRCDPISGHVSLFWYQQALGQGPEFLTYFQNEAQLDKSGLPSDRFFAERPEGSVSTLKIQRTQQEDSAVYLCASSRGSAGTEAFFGQGTRLTVV.

CDR3 loop: CASSQEISRQGPLYGYTF. In nucleotides, the CDR3 is TGTGCCAGCAGCCAAGAGATCAGTCGGCAGGGGCCGCTATATGGCTACACCTTC. The genes are TRBV4-2 and TRBJ1-2; D is possibly TRBD1 (6 bases). The V gene's germline CDR1 is LGHNA and CDR2 YNFKEQ. This CDR3 spans 18 amino acids. The V and J ends lost 0 bases and 5 bases respectively, with 22 bases between them.

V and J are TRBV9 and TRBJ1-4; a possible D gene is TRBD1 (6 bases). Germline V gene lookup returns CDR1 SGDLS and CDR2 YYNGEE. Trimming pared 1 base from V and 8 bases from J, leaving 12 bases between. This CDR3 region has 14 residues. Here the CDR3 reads CASSVFSDREKLFF. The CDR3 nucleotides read TGTGCCAGCAGCGTATTCTCCGACAGGGAAAAACTGTTTTTT.